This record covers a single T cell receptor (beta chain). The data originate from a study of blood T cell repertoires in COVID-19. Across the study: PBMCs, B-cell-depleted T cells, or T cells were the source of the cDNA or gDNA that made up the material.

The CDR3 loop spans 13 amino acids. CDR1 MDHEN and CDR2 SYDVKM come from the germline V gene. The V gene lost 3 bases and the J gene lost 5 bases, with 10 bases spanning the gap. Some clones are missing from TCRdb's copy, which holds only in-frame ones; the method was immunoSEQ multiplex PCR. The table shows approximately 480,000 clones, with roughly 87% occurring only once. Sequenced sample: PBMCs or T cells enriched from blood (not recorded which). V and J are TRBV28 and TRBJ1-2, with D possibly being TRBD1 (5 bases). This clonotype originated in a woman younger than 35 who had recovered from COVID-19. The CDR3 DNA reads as TGTGCCAGCAGTTTCGGGGCGGGGTATGGCTACACCTTC. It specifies CASSFGAGYGYTF.